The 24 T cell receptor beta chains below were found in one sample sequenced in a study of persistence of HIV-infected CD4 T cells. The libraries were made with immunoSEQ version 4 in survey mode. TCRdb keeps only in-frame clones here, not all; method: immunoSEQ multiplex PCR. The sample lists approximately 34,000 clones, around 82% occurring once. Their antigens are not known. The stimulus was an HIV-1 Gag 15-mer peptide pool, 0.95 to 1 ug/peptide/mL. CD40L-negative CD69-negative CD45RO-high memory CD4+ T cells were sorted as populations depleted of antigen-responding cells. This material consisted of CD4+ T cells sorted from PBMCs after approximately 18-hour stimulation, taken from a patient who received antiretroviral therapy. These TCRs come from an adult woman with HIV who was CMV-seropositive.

CDR3 amino acids: CASSFSFLSGEQFF. The CDR3, as DNA: TGTGCCAGCAGCTTCAGTTTTCTCTCGGGTGAGCAGTTCTTC. V and J are TRBV5-4 and TRBJ2-1, with no clear D. Trimming took off 2 bases at V and 9 bases at J, with 15 bases between the two ends. Germline V gene sequence: CDR1 SGHNT, CDR2 YYREEE (reference sequence). This CDR3 region has 14 residues.

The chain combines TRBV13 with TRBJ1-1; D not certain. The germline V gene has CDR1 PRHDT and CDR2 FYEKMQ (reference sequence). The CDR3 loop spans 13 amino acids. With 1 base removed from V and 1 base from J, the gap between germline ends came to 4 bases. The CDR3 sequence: CASSLVQNTEAFF. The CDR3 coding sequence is TGTGCCAGCAGCTTAGTCCAGAACACTGAAGCTTTCTTT. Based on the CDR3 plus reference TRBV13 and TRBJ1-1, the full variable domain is AAGVIQSPRHLIKEKRETATLKCYPIPRHDTVYWYQQGPGQDPQFLISFYEKMQSDKGSIPDRFSAQQFSDYHSELNMSSLELGDSALYFCASSLVQNTEAFFGQGTRLTVV.

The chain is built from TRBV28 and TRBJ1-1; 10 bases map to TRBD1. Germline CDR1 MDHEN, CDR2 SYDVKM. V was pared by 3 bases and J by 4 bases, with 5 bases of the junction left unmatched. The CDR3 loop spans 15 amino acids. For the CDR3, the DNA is TGTGCCAGCAGTTTGGGGGGACAGGGGAGCACTGAAGCTTTCTTT. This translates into CASSLGGQGSTEAFF.

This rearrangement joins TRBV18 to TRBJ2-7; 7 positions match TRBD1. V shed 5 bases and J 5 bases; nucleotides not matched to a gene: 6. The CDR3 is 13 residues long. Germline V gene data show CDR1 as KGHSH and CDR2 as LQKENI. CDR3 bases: TGTGCCAGCTCAGAAAATACAGGGGACGAGCAGTACTTC. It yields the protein CASSENTGDEQYF.

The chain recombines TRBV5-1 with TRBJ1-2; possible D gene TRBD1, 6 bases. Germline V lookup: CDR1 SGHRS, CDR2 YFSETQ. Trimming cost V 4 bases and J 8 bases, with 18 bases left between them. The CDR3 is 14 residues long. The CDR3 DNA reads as TGCGCCAGCAGCACCGACACAGGGAACCGGGGCTACACCTTC. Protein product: CASSTDTGNRGYTF.

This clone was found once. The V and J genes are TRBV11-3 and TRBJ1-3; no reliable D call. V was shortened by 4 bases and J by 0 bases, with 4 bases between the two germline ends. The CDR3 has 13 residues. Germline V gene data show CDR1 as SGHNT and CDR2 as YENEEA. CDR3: CASSSSSGNTIYF. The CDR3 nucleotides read TGTGCCAGCAGCTCTAGCTCTGGAAACACCATATATTTT.

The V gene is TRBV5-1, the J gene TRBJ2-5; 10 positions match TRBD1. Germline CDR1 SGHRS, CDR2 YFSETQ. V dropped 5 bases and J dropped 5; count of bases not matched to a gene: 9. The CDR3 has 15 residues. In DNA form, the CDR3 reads TGCGCCAGCAGAGAGGGGACAGGGGATTTGGAGACCCAGTACTTC. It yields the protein CASREGTGDLETQYF. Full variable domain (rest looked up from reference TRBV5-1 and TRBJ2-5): KAGVTQTPRYLIKTRGQQVTLSCSPISGHRSVSWYQQTPGQGLQFLFEYFSETQRNKGNFPGRFSGRQFSNSRSEMNVSTLELGDSALYLCASREGTGDLETQYFGPGTRLLVL.

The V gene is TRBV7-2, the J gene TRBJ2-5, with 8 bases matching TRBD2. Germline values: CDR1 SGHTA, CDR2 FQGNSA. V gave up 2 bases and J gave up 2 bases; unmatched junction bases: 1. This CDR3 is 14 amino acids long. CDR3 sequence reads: CASSLSGGQETQYF. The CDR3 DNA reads TGTGCCAGCAGCTTAAGCGGGGGTCAAGAGACCCAGTACTTC.

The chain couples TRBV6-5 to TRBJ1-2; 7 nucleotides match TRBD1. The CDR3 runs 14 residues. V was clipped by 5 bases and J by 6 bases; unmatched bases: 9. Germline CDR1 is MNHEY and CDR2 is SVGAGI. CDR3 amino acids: CASSTLRDRHGYTF. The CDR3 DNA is TGTGCCAGCAGTACTCTACGGGACAGACATGGCTACACCTTC.

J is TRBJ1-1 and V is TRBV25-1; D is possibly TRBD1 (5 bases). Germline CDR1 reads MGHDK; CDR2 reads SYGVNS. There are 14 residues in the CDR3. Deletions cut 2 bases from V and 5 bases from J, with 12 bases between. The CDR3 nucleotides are TGTGCCAGCAGTGAAAAAAGGTCAGGGACTGAAGCTTTCTTT. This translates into CASSEKRSGTEAFF.

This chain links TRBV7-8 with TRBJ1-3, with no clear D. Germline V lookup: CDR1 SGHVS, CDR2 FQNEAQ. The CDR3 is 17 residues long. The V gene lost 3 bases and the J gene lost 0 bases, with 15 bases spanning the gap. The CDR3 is CASSFSPGLISGNTIYF. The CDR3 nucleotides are TGTGCCAGCAGCTTCAGCCCGGGCCTCATCTCTGGAAACACCATATATTTT.

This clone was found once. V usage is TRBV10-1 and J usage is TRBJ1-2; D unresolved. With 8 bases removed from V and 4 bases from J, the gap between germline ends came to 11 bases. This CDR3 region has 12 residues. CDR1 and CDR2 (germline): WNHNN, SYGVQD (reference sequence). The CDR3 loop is CASGFGSYGYTF. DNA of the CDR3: TGCGCCAGCGGCTTCGGTAGCTATGGCTACACCTTC.

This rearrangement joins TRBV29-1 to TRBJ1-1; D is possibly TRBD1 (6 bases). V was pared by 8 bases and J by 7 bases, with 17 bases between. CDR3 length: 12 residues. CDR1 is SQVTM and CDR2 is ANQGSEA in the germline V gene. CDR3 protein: CSIRPGQIEAFF. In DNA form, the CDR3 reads TGCAGCATACGACCGGGACAAATTGAAGCTTTCTTT.

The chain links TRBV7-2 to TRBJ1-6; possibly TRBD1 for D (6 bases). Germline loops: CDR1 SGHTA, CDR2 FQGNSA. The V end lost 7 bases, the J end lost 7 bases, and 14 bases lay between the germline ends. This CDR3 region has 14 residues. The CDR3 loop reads CASKMGTLNSPLHF. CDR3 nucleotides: TGTGCCAGCAAGATGGGGACACTAAATTCACCCCTCCACTTT.

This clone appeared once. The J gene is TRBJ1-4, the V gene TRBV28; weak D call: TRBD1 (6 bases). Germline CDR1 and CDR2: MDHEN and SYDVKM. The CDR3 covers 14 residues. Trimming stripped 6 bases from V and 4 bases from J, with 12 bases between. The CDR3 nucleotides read TGTGCCAGCAGGGAGGGGGTCGGTAATGAAAAACTGTTTTTT. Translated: CASREGVGNEKLFF.

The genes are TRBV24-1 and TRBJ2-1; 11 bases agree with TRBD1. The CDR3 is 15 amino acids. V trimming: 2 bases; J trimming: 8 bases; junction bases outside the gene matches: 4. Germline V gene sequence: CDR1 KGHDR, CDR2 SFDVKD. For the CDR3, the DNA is TGTGCCACCAGTGATTCACCGGGACAGGGGGATGAGCAGTTCTTC. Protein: CATSDSPGQGDEQFF.

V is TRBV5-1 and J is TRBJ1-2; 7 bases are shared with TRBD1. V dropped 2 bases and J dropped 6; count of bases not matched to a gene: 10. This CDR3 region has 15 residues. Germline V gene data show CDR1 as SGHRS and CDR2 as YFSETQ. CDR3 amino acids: CASSLMGQSGNGYTF. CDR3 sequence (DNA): TGCGCCAGCAGCTTAATGGGACAGAGTGGGAATGGCTACACCTTC.

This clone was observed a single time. The DNA of the CDR3 is TGTGCCAGCAGCTACAGCGCCTATGGCTACACCTTC. Amino acids: CASSYSAYGYTF. V gene TRBV5-8 combines with J gene TRBJ1-2; D call uncertain. The CDR3 has 12 amino acids. Germline CDR1 SGHTS, CDR2 YDEGEE. Trimming took 3 bases from V and 4 from J, leaving 7 bases between them. Looking up the rest from reference TRBV5-8 and TRBJ1-2 gives the full variable domain: EAGVTQSPTHLIKTRGQQATLRCSPISGHTSVYWYQQALGLGLQFLLWYDEGEERNRGNFPPRFSGRQFPNYSSELNVNALELEDSALYLCASSYSAYGYTFGSGTRLTVV.

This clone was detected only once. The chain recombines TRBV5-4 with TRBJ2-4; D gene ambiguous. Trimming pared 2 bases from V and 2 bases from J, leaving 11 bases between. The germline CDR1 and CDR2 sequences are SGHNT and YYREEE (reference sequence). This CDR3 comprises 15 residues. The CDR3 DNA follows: TGTGCCAGCAGCTTTTTGACTCAAACCAAAAACATTCAGTACTTC. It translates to CASSFLTQTKNIQYF. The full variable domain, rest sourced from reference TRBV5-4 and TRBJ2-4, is ETGVTQSPTHLIKTRGQQVTLRCSSQSGHNTVSWYQQALGQGPQFIFQYYREEENGRGNFPPRFSGLQFPNYSSELNVNALELDDSALYLCASSFLTQTKNIQYFGAGTRLSVL.

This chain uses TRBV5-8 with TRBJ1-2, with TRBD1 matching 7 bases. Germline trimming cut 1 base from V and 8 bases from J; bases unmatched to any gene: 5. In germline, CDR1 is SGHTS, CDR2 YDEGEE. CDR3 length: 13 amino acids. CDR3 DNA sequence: TGTGCCAGCAGCTTGCAACAGGGGATAGGCTACACCTTC. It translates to CASSLQQGIGYTF.

The chain's CDR3 is CASSLEWAGGTDTQYF. CDR3 in DNA: TGTGCCAGCAGCTTAGAGTGGGCGGGGGGCACAGATACGCAGTATTTT. This rearrangement joins TRBV7-2 to TRBJ2-3, with 7 bases fitting TRBD2. With V trimmed by 1 base and J by 1 base, 5 bases remained unmatched. The germline V gene has CDR1 SGHTA and CDR2 FQGNSA. The CDR3 is 16 amino acids.

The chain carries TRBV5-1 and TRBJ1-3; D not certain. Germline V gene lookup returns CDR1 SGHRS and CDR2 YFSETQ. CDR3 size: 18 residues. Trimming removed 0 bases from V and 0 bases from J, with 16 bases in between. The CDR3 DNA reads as TGCGCCAGCAGCTTGGACCTCCTGGGGAGTCTCTCTGGAAACACCATATATTTT. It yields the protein CASSLDLLGSLSGNTIYF.

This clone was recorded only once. For the CDR3, the DNA is TGTGCCAGCAGCTTGGGACAGGGCAGTGCCAAAAACATTCAGTACTTC. It specifies CASSLGQGSAKNIQYF. The rearrangement uses TRBV5-5 and TRBJ2-4; the match to TRBD1 covers 7 bases. In germline, CDR1 is SGHKS, CDR2 YYEKEE (reference sequence). The CDR3 runs 16 residues. V was clipped by 0 bases and J by 1 base; unmatched bases: 4.

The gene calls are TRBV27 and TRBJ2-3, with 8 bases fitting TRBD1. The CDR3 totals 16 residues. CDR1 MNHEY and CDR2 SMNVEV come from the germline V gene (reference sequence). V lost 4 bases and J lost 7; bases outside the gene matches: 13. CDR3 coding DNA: TGTGCCAGCAGTTCCGGAGTCTGGACAGGGCGATATACGCAGTATTTT. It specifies CASSSGVWTGRYTQYF.